Included here is one T cell receptor beta chain sequence, with context. Its antigen is unknown. This specimen comes from a study of T-cell memory formation after mild COVID-19. Whole-study findings and limits: Clones contracting over day 15 to 85 were CD4/CD8 balanced, with later expanders leaning CD4+. Researchers found some responding clones in pre-infection memory, a sign that cross-reactive memory joined. Mainly in CM and EM were contracting CD4+ clones; CD8+ were in EMRA. SARS-CoV-2 specificity of second-wave clones peaking day 37 was unconfirmed.

MiXCR, applied by TCRdb to the 5' RACE reads, yields one record per CDR3 protein. The sample has roughly 400,000 distinct CDR3 sequences, 16% seen once; the top ten hold 20% to 25%. This clonotype originated in a man younger than 35 who had mild COVID-19 (a few samples of this study predate the infection). Cell type and time point are not known. Input material: PBMCs or a T cell subset sorted from them (not recorded which).

Here the CDR3 reads CASSQFGRGHSGNTIYF. For the CDR3, the DNA is TGCGCCAGCAGCCAATTCGGGCGGGGCCACTCTGGAAACACCATATATTTT. The V and J genes are TRBV4-1 and TRBJ1-3, with a weak D call TRBD1 (5 bases). Germline V gene data show CDR1 as MGHRA and CDR2 as YSYEKL. Trimming left V 2 bases short and J 0 bases short, with 14 bases between. CDR3 size: 17 residues.